Listed below are T cell receptor beta chains from one sample, sequenced in a study of immune evolution from preneoplasia to lung adenocarcinoma. Repertoires were generated with immunoSEQ multiplex PCR, while TCRdb's copy carries only in-frame clones and drops some. There are some 6,200 clones in the sample; roughly three quarters occur only once, and roughly 20% lies in the top ten. The sequencing sample was made of FFPE adjacent normal lung tissue. The source of these receptors is a person aged 60-80 years with lung adenocarcinoma. Each CDR3 is given with its conserved first and last residue. The D gene is left open where the match is weak. Only some rows state a clone size, as once, few, many or a class for expanded clones.

d_gene,abundance,v_gene,j_gene,CDR3aa
-,-,TRBV28,TRBJ2-5,CASSRSETQYF
-,-,TRBV27,TRBJ1-2,CASSMEGYYGYTF
TRBD2,-,TRBV5-1,TRBJ2-5,CASSSLAGGNQETQYF
-,-,TRBV7-2,TRBJ2-2,CASSVGVGTGELFF
-,-,TRBV28,TRBJ2-7,CASRGFPSSYEQYF
-,once,TRBV30,TRBJ1-5,CAWSRWVGQPQHF
TRBD2,-,TRBV4-1,TRBJ2-3,CASSRETLAERGDTQYF
TRBD1,-,TRBV5-4,TRBJ1-4,CASSPQGGQGAGKLFF
-,-,TRBV2,TRBJ2-1,CASRVEGDEQFF
TRBD2,-,TRBV11-2,TRBJ2-7,CASSLYLAGAEQYF
-,few,TRBV6-5,TRBJ1-1,CASSGDTEAFF
-,-,TRBV7-7,TRBJ2-7,CASSSRQDSEQYF
TRBD2,-,TRBV30,TRBJ2-3,CAWSEAGAADTQYF
-,-,TRBV30,TRBJ1-5,CAWSAPGRWNNQPQHF
TRBD1,once,TRBV5-1,TRBJ1-4,CASSWTGRGTNEKLFF
-,-,TRBV6-1,TRBJ2-7,CASSESGLESYEQYF
-,-,TRBV6-1,TRBJ1-5,CATRTIYSNQPQHF
-,-,TRBV7-8,TRBJ1-2,CASSASLNYGYTF
TRBD1,-,TRBV5-1,TRBJ2-5,CASSERTGSETQYF
-,-,TRBV19,TRBJ1-2,CASSRDGKESYGYTF
TRBD1,-,TRBV18,TRBJ1-3,CASSPGQGASGNTIYF
-,-,TRBV9,TRBJ2-5,CASSAGTTDAVTQYF
-,-,TRBV4-1,TRBJ1-4,CASSQASARYDEKLFF
TRBD1,few,TRBV15,TRBJ1-2,CATSRDSQGSYGYTF
TRBD2,-,TRBV4-3,TRBJ2-5,CASSQASSGGETQYF
-,-,TRBV5-6,TRBJ2-3,CASSLGIRLSDTQYF
TRBD2,few,TRBV2,TRBJ2-5,CASSDARTSGVTQYF
-,-,TRBV5-1,TRBJ2-7,CASSPGSYEQYF
-,-,TRBV7-9,TRBJ1-4,CASSPGTAEKLFF
-,-,TRBV14,TRBJ2-7,CASSQVTGFEQYF
TRBD2,-,TRBV9,TRBJ2-3,CASSVVGGGTDTQYF
-,-,TRBV7-3,TRBJ1-1,CASRSGAEGTEAFF
-,-,TRBV7-3,TRBJ1-1,CASSLKRNTEAFF
-,-,TRBV18,TRBJ2-1,CASSPIRFNEQFF
-,-,TRBV12-5,TRBJ1-1,CAITGTPPEAFF
TRBD1,once,TRBV2,TRBJ2-7,CASSEKGQFNEQYF
-,-,TRBV20-1,TRBJ2-5,CSGSGLGTQYF
TRBD1,once,TRBV18,TRBJ1-5,CASSPDRGGNQPQHF
-,once,TRBV28,TRBJ2-5,CASSLWVSGGKETQYF
-,-,TRBV14,TRBJ1-4,CASSQMNEKLFF
-,-,TRBV6-5,TRBJ1-2,CATSSGSLGYTF
-,-,TRBV5-6,TRBJ2-1,CASSLVPGDYNEQFF
-,-,TRBV19,TRBJ2-3,CASSVLGGTRADTQYF
TRBD1,few,TRBV30,TRBJ1-4,CAWSTGDFNEKLFF
-,-,TRBV13,TRBJ1-1,CASSLAQGEAFF
TRBD1,-,TRBV6-5,TRBJ2-5,CASSGFRDRVRSQYF
TRBD2,-,TRBV9,TRBJ2-4,CASSVEGGSSPKNIQYF
-,once,TRBV10-2,TRBJ1-5,CASSESGGNQPQHF
-,-,TRBV5-6,TRBJ2-6,CASSFSGANVLTF
-,-,TRBV11-3,TRBJ2-1,CASSLRSGHNEQFF
TRBD2,once,TRBV10-2,TRBJ2-7,CASSEFSGGAEYEQYF
-,-,TRBV7-6,TRBJ2-7,CASSLGGTVAYEQYF
-,-,TRBV4-3,TRBJ1-5,CASSQDFSTASRQPQHF
-,-,TRBV6-5,TRBJ1-5,CASRTSNQPQHF
TRBD2,-,TRBV4-2,TRBJ2-2,CASSQDPQTSGRWTGELFF
-,-,TRBV5-1,TRBJ2-2,CASSFVVANTGELFF
-,once,TRBV11-3,TRBJ2-5,CASSLGAQGEGETQYF
-,-,TRBV2,TRBJ2-2,CASSGSSTGELFF